A single T cell receptor beta chain is shown here with its context. Its antigen remains unidentified. Per-base qualities were not stored, and no clone one base away is much larger. The cysteine opens and the phenylalanine closes a CDR3 of 11 amino acids. The retained sequence is limited to the CDR3, 33 bases, with the frame set at the first base. The germline V gene (reference sequence) specifies SEHNR as CDR1 and FQNEAQ as CDR2. At the junction V is shortened by 6 bases and J by 10 bases; bases outside the gene matches: 3. Each collaborating institution followed its own protocols to collect whole blood in K2EDTA tubes. For TCRbeta analysis, collaborators shipped samples as frozen whole blood, isolated PBMCs, or DNA extracted from either of those sample types. The immunoSEQ Assay, a bias-controlled multiplex PCR, was used to amplify TCRbeta CDR3 regions from genomic DNA. In the paper's pipeline: The number of nucleated cells in each sample was estimated by amplification of reference gene primers within the assay. Sequence reads were collapsed and filtered to measure the absolute abundance of every unique TCRbeta CDR3 rearrangement. For each sample, productive Simpson clonality was calculated as the square root of Simpson's diversity index over productive rearrangements. TCRdb's version of the immuneACCESS table is confined to in-frame rearrangements and falls short of the full clone set. An unresolved V gene accounts for under half of the shortfall where checked; the remainder is of unknown origin. The D gene and trimming were derived from the DNA, and the V and J assignments and clone size from that table. The sample yields fewer than 250,000 clones; 83% were counted once. The ten biggest clones cover more than 5% of the sample.

This sample is drawn from a study of blood T cell repertoires in COVID-19 (dated by TCRdb to the early 2020s). With respect to the entire study: The collaborator samples originated in the United States, Italy and Spain and spanned the acute and convalescent phases of COVID-19. Samples were obtained from the ongoing ImmuneRACE study (first 160 participants) and from over 1,000 subjects provided by 6 global collaborators. Deeply sampled blood TCRbeta repertoires from subjects exposed to, actively infected with, or recovered from COVID-19 were included in the dataset. A de-identified subject ID, COVID-19 status, age in years and sex were almost always included in the sample metadata. A freely available public database, intended as a resource for researchers studying the immune response to SARS-CoV-2, is where the repertoires were released. Where available, HLA class I and class II types were taken from metadata supplied by the sample provider and were not determined by assay-based typing. The material from the prospective study consisted of cDNA or gDNA derived from T cells, B-cell-depleted T cells, or PBMCs.

The paper's findings and limits, for the study overall: The quantity of clinical and demographic metadata differed by source and by participant and was supplied without curation.

The chain employs TRBV7-9 and TRBJ2-1, and TRBD2 aligns with 7 junction nucleotides. The sequence came from a human donor in a cohort sampled during active COVID-19. Sequenced sample: peripheral blood. The CDR3 protein is CASSYSGEQFF. Read as DNA, the sequence is TGTGCCAGCAGTTATAGCGGGGAGCAGTTCTTC.